A selection of T cell receptor beta chains follows, all from one sample in a study of cytomegalovirus exposure and HLA in healthy donors. The data were produced by immunoSEQ multiplex PCR, yet TCRdb's version contains in-frame clones alone and is incomplete. The sample lists around 200,000 clones, around 88% seen once, with approximately 1% in the top ten. The sequencing input was PBMCs. The receptors stem from a woman under 30 in good health and CMV-seronegative. Both conserved end residues are part of each CDR3. The D gene is left open where the match is weak. Rows may omit the clone size; those that give it use once, few, many or a size class.

V gene	J gene	clone size	D gene	CDR3 protein	CDR3 DNA
TRBV9	TRBJ2-3	-	TRBD2	CASSVANGGADTQYF	TGTGCCAGCAGCGTAGCCAACGGGGGGGCCGATACGCAGTATTTT
TRBV7-2	TRBJ2-6	-	-	CASRSGISSFSGANVLTF	TGTGCCAGCAGATCAGGGATTAGTTCATTCTCTGGGGCCAACGTCCTGACTTTC
TRBV27	TRBJ2-1	-	TRBD2	CASSPLAGLINEQFF	TGTGCCAGCAGTCCTCTAGCGGGGTTAATCAATGAGCAGTTCTTC
TRBV27	TRBJ2-5	once	TRBD2	CASSGGLGVETQYF	TGTGCCAGCAGTGGCGGACTAGGCGTGGAGACCCAGTACTTC
TRBV9	TRBJ2-1	-	TRBD2	CASSVEVAGVSQFF	TGTGCCAGCAGCGTAGAAGTAGCGGGAGTCTCGCAGTTCTTC
TRBV11-2	TRBJ1-2	-	-	CASSSPMRQGHGYTF	TGTGCCAGCAGCTCCCCGATGCGGCAGGGCCATGGCTACACCTTC
TRBV7-3	TRBJ2-3	-	-	CASSSQVADTQYF	TGTGCCAGCAGCTCCCAGGTGGCAGATACGCAGTATTTT
TRBV5-4	TRBJ2-7	-	TRBD1	CASRGTGGDEQYF	TGTGCCAGCAGGGGGACAGGGGGCGACGAGCAGTACTTC
TRBV29-1	TRBJ1-1	-	-	CSVQGGTEAFF	TGCAGCGTGCAGGGAGGGACTGAAGCTTTCTTT
TRBV5-1	TRBJ2-3	-	-	CASSLVGGVSATDTQYF	TGCGCCAGCAGCTTGGTGGGGGGAGTAAGTGCCACAGATACGCAGTATTTT
TRBV5-1	TRBJ2-5	-	-	CASSPLRQREETQYF	TGCGCCAGCAGCCCTCTCAGACAGCGGGAAGAGACCCAGTACTTC